Following are 18 T cell receptor beta chains from one sample sequenced in a study of T cells after yellow fever vaccination. TCRdb passed the 5' RACE reads through MiXCR, listing each CDR3 protein once. In the table there are just over 250,000 distinct CDR3 sequences, around 5.3% of which are singletons. The sample in question was CD4+ T cells sorted from PBMCs, obtained on the day of the yellow fever booster vaccination. These receptors all stem from a young man who received the YFV17D yellow fever vaccine.

In this sample, this clonotype turned up a few times. The gene calls are TRBV5-1 and TRBJ2-2; maybe TRBD1 (5 bases). Trimming took off 0 bases at V and 0 bases at J, with 12 bases between the two ends. CDR3 size: 17 residues. Germline loops: CDR1 SGHRS, CDR2 YFSETQ. CDR3 nucleotides: TGCGCCAGCAGCTTGGATTCCGGCAGGGCGAACACCGGGGAGCTGTTTTTT. This sequence encodes CASSLDSGRANTGELFF.

This clonotype was observed a few times. The chain employs TRBV7-2 and TRBJ2-7; D is uncertain. The CDR3 contains 15 residues. The germline gives CDR1 SGHTA, CDR2 FQGNSA. Trimming left V 1 base short and J 3 bases short, with 13 bases between. CDR3 loop: CASSLGTSSYYEQYF. CDR3 in DNA: TGTGCCAGCAGCTTAGGCACGTCCTCCTACTACGAGCAGTACTTC.

The V and J genes are TRBV12-3 or TRBV12-4 and TRBJ1-5; the match to TRBD1 covers 9 bases. After removal of 3 bases from V and 6 bases from J, the junction contained 6 bases not matched to a gene. The CDR3 extends over 15 amino acids. CDR3 bases: TGTGCCAGCAGTTTTAGGGCACAGGGGGCTCAGCCCCAGCATTTT. Translating gives CASSFRAQGAQPQHF.

This clonotype was seen more than once but under ten times. The V call is TRBV7-2, the J call TRBJ2-7; 8 bases are shared with TRBD2. V lost 1 base, J lost 6 bases, and 5 bases stayed unmatched. CDR1 SGHTA and CDR2 FQGNSA come from the germline V gene. This CDR3 is built from 14 residues. The CDR3 loop reads CASSLGTSPSEQYF. CDR3 in DNA: TGTGCCAGCAGCTTAGGGACTAGCCCCTCCGAGCAGTACTTC.

The gene calls are TRBV12-3 or TRBV12-4 and TRBJ1-6; D gene unclear. CDR3 length: 16 residues. V dropped 2 bases and J dropped 4 bases, with 12 bases sitting between them. CDR3 residues: CASSLKLPGYNSPLHF. In DNA, the CDR3 is TGTGCCAGCAGTTTAAAGCTTCCTGGGTATAATTCACCCCTCCACTTT.

J is TRBJ2-1 and V is TRBV6-2 or TRBV6-3; D is ambiguous. CDR3 length: 13 amino acids. Germline V lookup: CDR1 MNHEY, CDR2 SVGEGT. V was clipped by 3 bases and J by 4 bases, with 7 bases between them. The DNA of the CDR3 is TGTGCCAGCAGTTATCTGAATTACAATGAGCAGTTCTTC. It encodes CASSYLNYNEQFF.

This clonotype turned up a few times. This chain links TRBV2 with TRBJ2-7, with D maybe TRBD1 (5 bases). Trimming removed 6 bases at V and 3 bases at J, with 9 bases between. This CDR3 comprises 12 residues. The germline CDR1 and CDR2 sequences are SNHLY and FYNNEI. The CDR3: CASRDTYYEQYF. In DNA form, the CDR3 reads TGTGCCAGCAGGGACACCTACTACGAGCAGTACTTC.

This clonotype was recorded many times. This chain connects TRBV11-2 to TRBJ1-2; D unclear. With 5 bases removed from V and 4 bases from J, the gap between germline ends came to 11 bases. This CDR3 comprises 13 residues. CDR1 and CDR2 from the germline V gene are SGHAT and FQNNGV. The DNA for the CDR3 is TGTGCCAGCAGCGTTGACGGACTCTATGGCTACACCTTC. This encodes CASSVDGLYGYTF.

The chain joins TRBV29-1 to TRBJ1-5; D not certain. The V and J ends lost 5 bases and 2 bases respectively, with 16 bases between them. The CDR3 length is 15 residues. Germline V CDR1 and CDR2: SQVTM, ANQGSEA. CDR3 loop: CSVSDGFLGNQPQHF. The CDR3 coding sequence is TGCAGCGTTTCGGACGGGTTTCTAGGCAATCAGCCCCAGCATTTT. Drawing the rest from reference TRBV29-1 and TRBJ1-5, the complete variable domain is SAVISQKPSRDICQRGTSLTIQCQVDSQVTMMFWYRQQPGQSLTLIATANQGSEATYESGFVIDKFPISRPNLTFSTLTVSNMSPEDSSIYLCSVSDGFLGNQPQHFGDGTRLSIL.

The table lists this clonotype with a few counts. CDR3 bases: TGTGCCAGCAGCTCTGGACAGGGGCTTACCTATGGCTACACCTTC. Translation gives CASSSGQGLTYGYTF. The V and J genes are TRBV7-2 and TRBJ1-2; 9 nucleotides match TRBD1. The J segment lost 4 bases and the V segment lost 4 bases, leaving 7 bases of the junction unmatched. The CDR3 consists of 15 residues. Per germline, CDR1 SGHTA and CDR2 FQGNSA.

This clonotype was picked up many times. The chain combines TRBV9 with TRBJ2-3; 9 positions match TRBD1. The CDR3 runs to 15 residues. Germline V gene sequence: CDR1 SGDLS, CDR2 YYNGEE. J lost 5 bases, V lost 0 bases, and 4 bases had no gene match. CDR3 sequence: CASSVEGQGQDTQYF. The CDR3 region has the DNA TGTGCCAGCAGCGTAGAGGGACAGGGCCAAGATACGCAGTATTTT.

This clonotype was observed at least ten times. The V gene is TRBV4-1, the J gene TRBJ2-7; TRBD1 is a possible D gene (5 bases). The V end was cut by 0 bases, the J end by 11 bases, with 14 bases between. Looked up from germline, CDR1 is MGHRA and CDR2 is YSYEKL. There are 13 residues in the CDR3. CDR3 in amino acids: CASSQDWGSQEYF. The CDR3 DNA is TGCGCCAGCAGCCAAGATTGGGGCAGCCAAGAGTACTTC.

This chain links TRBV15 with TRBJ2-3, with D possibly matching TRBD2 (5 bases). V was trimmed by 8 bases and J by 2 bases, leaving 11 bases between them. This CDR3 is built from 13 residues. Per germline, CDR1 LNHNV and CDR2 YYDKDF (reference sequence). This CDR3 is CATRGIDTDTQYF. As DNA, the CDR3 is TGTGCCACCCGGGGAATAGACACAGATACGCAGTATTTT.

This clonotype was detected only a few times. The V and J genes are TRBV6-5 and TRBJ1-2; D is unresolved. V was cut by 8 bases and J by 2 bases, with 9 bases left in between. Germline V CDR1 and CDR2: MNHEY, SVGAGI. The CDR3 extends over 12 amino acids. The CDR3 bases are TGTGCCAGCTTGGAGTTGAACTATGGCTACACCTTC. Translated, it gives CASLELNYGYTF.

This clonotype was recorded at least ten times. The rearrangement joins TRBV6-5 to TRBJ1-2; unclear D gene. The V end was cut by 5 bases, the J end by 3 bases, with 7 bases between. The V gene's germline CDR1 is MNHEY and CDR2 SVGAGI. The CDR3 consists of 12 residues. The CDR3 here is CASSTPYYGYTF. The DNA for the CDR3 is TGTGCCAGCAGTACACCATACTATGGCTACACCTTC.

This clonotype was detected a few times. The chain is built from TRBV5-1 and TRBJ2-3, with 10 bases fitting TRBD2. This CDR3 comprises 14 residues. Germline V CDR1 and CDR2: SGHRS, YFSETQ. Trimming cost V 1 base and J 6 bases; bases outside gene matches: 2. The chain's CDR3 is CASSLQRGGDTQYF. DNA of the CDR3: TGCGCCAGCAGCTTGCAGCGGGGGGGCGATACGCAGTATTTT.

The CDR3 loop reads CASSPGTGSSYEQYV. Written as DNA, the CDR3 is TGTGCCAGCAGCCCCGGGACAGGGAGCTCCTACGAGCAGTACGTC. The V call is TRBV7-2, the J call TRBJ2-7; 9 bases agree with TRBD1. This CDR3 comprises 15 residues. V was pared by 5 bases and J by 0 bases, with 5 bases of the junction left unmatched. Germline CDR1 is SGHTA and CDR2 is FQGNSA.

This clonotype was detected a few times. The chain is built from TRBV7-3 and TRBJ2-6; weak D call: TRBD2 (5 bases). This CDR3 spans 17 amino acids. The germline gives CDR1 SGHTA, CDR2 FQGTGA. V was cut by 1 base and J by 3 bases, with 13 bases left in between. CDR3: CASSLMSGIFGANVLTF. The CDR3 bases are TGTGCCAGCAGCTTAATGTCCGGGATATTTGGGGCCAACGTCCTGACTTTC.